The T cell receptor (beta chain) under discussion was sequenced for a study of beta chain features in type 1 diabetes. Whole-study context: Examination covered around 98,000,000 sorted cells spanning all samples. Points from the study as a whole: Individuals with type 1 diabetes displayed fewer insertions and more deletions at VDJ junctions. Shortening of TCRB CDR3s, moderate but significant, appeared in all four CD4+ subsets of Type 1 diabetes patients.

The sample holds a few counts of this clone. Its antigen is not identified. cDNA synthesis used the whole RNA isolate, giving expressed TCRB sequences. Profiled with immunoSEQ multiplex PCR; TCRdb holds only in-frame clones, not every one. The sample lists under 850,000 clones; 13% were seen once. V was shortened by 0 bases and J by 4 bases, with 12 bases between the two germline ends. The germline CDR1 and CDR2 sequences are SGHVS and FNYEAQ. This CDR3 has 16 amino acids. Every sorted population was more than 95% pure. The receptor was isolated from a man younger than 30 with type 1 diabetes. Sequencing was carried out using naive CD4+ T cells from blood. The V gene is TRBV7-6, the J gene TRBJ2-2, with D perhaps assigned TRBD1 or TRBD2 (5 bases each). Here the CDR3 reads CASSLARAQGTGELFF. The DNA of the CDR3 is TGTGCCAGCAGCTTAGCGCGGGCCCAGGGCACCGGGGAGCTGTTTTTT.